Listed below are T cell receptor beta chains from one sample, sequenced in a study of blood T cells in healthy people across ages. TCRdb fed the 5' RACE reads into MiXCR, producing one record per CDR3 protein. The profile shows about 640,000 distinct CDR3 sequences, roughly 43% of them singletons. Sequenced material: blood. The receptors shown here come from a man aged 80 or over in good health. Both conserved end residues are part of each CDR3. The order of the fields is clone size, J gene, D gene, V gene, CDR3 DNA, CDR3 protein. D genes are given only for firm matches. Clone sizes are given selectively: once, few, many, or a class where the clone is expanded.

clone size: many
J gene: TRBJ1-4
D gene: .
V gene: TRBV29-1
CDR3 DNA: TGCAGCGTCTCGGCGGCAGCAAGGAATGAAAAACTGTTTTTT
CDR3 protein: CSVSAAARNEKLFF

clone size: .
J gene: TRBJ2-1
D gene: TRBD1
V gene: TRBV20-1
CDR3 DNA: TGCAGTGCTAGAGATCCCATGGGACAGCAAGAGACCCAGTTCTTC
CDR3 protein: CSARDPMGQQETQFF

clone size: .
J gene: TRBJ2-5
D gene: TRBD2
V gene: TRBV3-1
CDR3 DNA: TGTGCCAGCAGCCTATTACTAGCGACCAATGAGCAGTACTTC
CDR3 protein: CASSLLLATNEQYF

clone size: .
J gene: TRBJ2-3
D gene: .
V gene: TRBV10-3
CDR3 DNA: TGTGCCATCAGTGAGTCGAGGACGCAGTATTTT
CDR3 protein: CAISESRTQYF

clone size: few
J gene: TRBJ2-5
D gene: .
V gene: TRBV4-3
CDR3 DNA: TGCGCCAGCAGCGCCATCGAGGGGGAGACCCAGTACTTC
CDR3 protein: CASSAIEGETQYF

clone size: few
J gene: TRBJ2-3
D gene: .
V gene: TRBV20-1
CDR3 DNA: TGCAGTGCTAGCGGGGACGGGATGGATACGCAGTATTTT
CDR3 protein: CSASGDGMDTQYF

clone size: .
J gene: TRBJ2-3
D gene: .
V gene: TRBV14
CDR3 DNA: TGTGCCAGCAGCCAAGGCGGGACAGCGGGAGCTACGCAGTATTTT
CDR3 protein: CASSQGGTAGATQYF

clone size: few
J gene: TRBJ2-1
D gene: TRBD2
V gene: TRBV12-3/TRBV12-4
CDR3 DNA: TGTGCCAGCAGTTTATGGGCTAGCGGGGGGCCGAGCTCCTACAATGAGCAGTTCTTC
CDR3 protein: CASSLWASGGPSSYNEQFF

clone size: once
J gene: TRBJ2-5
D gene: .
V gene: TRBV20-1
CDR3 DNA: TGCAATGCTAGAGGGATTACGGAGGGGGCTGGGAGGCAAGAGACCCAGTACTTC
CDR3 protein: CNARGITEGAGRQETQYF

clone size: .
J gene: TRBJ2-7
D gene: .
V gene: TRBV12-3/TRBV12-4
CDR3 DNA: TGTGCCAGCACCTCCCTAACCAGGGATGAGCAGTACTTC
CDR3 protein: CASTSLTRDEQYF

clone size: .
J gene: TRBJ2-7
D gene: .
V gene: TRBV6-2/TRBV6-3
CDR3 DNA: TGTGCCAGCCGGGAGCTTTACGAGCAGTACTTC
CDR3 protein: CASRELYEQYF

clone size: .
J gene: TRBJ2-5
D gene: TRBD1
V gene: TRBV28
CDR3 DNA: TGTGCCAGCAGTTTACGCCAAGGGGGCTCGGAGACCCAGTACTTC
CDR3 protein: CASSLRQGGSETQYF

clone size: .
J gene: TRBJ1-1
D gene: .
V gene: TRBV7-9
CDR3 DNA: TGTGCCAGCAGCCGACGACAGGCCAACACTGAAGCTTTCTTT
CDR3 protein: CASSRRQANTEAFF

clone size: .
J gene: TRBJ2-1
D gene: .
V gene: TRBV9
CDR3 DNA: TGTGCCAGCAGCAGTAACAGTGACAATGAGCAGTTCTTC
CDR3 protein: CASSSNSDNEQFF

clone size: .
J gene: TRBJ2-6
D gene: .
V gene: TRBV5-1
CDR3 DNA: TGCGCCAGCAGCTCCGAGAGAATTAATTTAAGCTCTGGGGCCAACGTCCTGACTTTC
CDR3 protein: CASSSERINLSSGANVLTF

clone size: .
J gene: TRBJ2-5
D gene: .
V gene: TRBV20-1
CDR3 DNA: TGCAGTGCTAGCCCCATTTTGGAGACCCAGTACTTC
CDR3 protein: CSASPILETQYF

clone size: .
J gene: TRBJ2-2
D gene: TRBD2
V gene: TRBV7-2
CDR3 DNA: TGTGCCAGCAGCTTAGGTGGTAGCGGGGGGCGAGGCGGGGAGCTGTTTTTT
CDR3 protein: CASSLGGSGGRGGELFF

clone size: .
J gene: TRBJ2-4
D gene: .
V gene: TRBV28
CDR3 DNA: TGTGCCAGCAGTCCCTGGAACCCAAACATTCAGTACTTC
CDR3 protein: CASSPWNPNIQYF

clone size: .
J gene: TRBJ1-1
D gene: .
V gene: TRBV7-9
CDR3 DNA: TGTGCCAGCAGCCTGTCACAGGGTATGAACACTGAAGCTTTCTTT
CDR3 protein: CASSLSQGMNTEAFF

clone size: .
J gene: TRBJ1-2
D gene: .
V gene: TRBV20-1
CDR3 DNA: TGCAGTGCTAGTGAGAGGGGCTATGGCTACACCTTC
CDR3 protein: CSASERGYGYTF

clone size: few
J gene: TRBJ2-1
D gene: .
V gene: TRBV15
CDR3 DNA: TGTGCCACCAGCAGAGATTTTAATTGGAAGGGAAATGAGCAGTTCTTC
CDR3 protein: CATSRDFNWKGNEQFF

clone size: .
J gene: TRBJ1-2
D gene: TRBD1
V gene: TRBV4-2
CDR3 DNA: TGTGCCAGCAGCCAGGGTGGACAGGGGGGCCCAAACTATGGCTACACCTTC
CDR3 protein: CASSQGGQGGPNYGYTF